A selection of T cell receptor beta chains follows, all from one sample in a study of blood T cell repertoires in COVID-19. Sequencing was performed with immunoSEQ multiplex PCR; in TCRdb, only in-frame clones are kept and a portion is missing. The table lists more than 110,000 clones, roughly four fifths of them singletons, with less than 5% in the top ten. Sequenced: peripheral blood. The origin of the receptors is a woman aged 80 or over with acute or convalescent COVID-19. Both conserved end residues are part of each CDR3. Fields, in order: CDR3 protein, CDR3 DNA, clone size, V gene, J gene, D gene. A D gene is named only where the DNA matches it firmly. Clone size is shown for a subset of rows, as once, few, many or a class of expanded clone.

CDR3 protein: CASRGGQETQYF
CDR3 DNA: TGTGCCAGCAGGGGGGGCCAAGAGACCCAGTACTTC
clone size: .
V gene: TRBV6-5
J gene: TRBJ2-5
D gene: .

CDR3 protein: CASGSSGTDTQYF
CDR3 DNA: TGTGCTAGTGGTTCCTCTGGCACAGATACGCAGTATTTT
clone size: .
V gene: TRBV12-5
J gene: TRBJ2-3
D gene: .

CDR3 protein: CASSQSGGAGFSQYF
CDR3 DNA: TGTGCCAGCAGCCAAAGCGGGGGGGCTGGGTTTTCGCAGTATTTT
clone size: .
V gene: TRBV7-2
J gene: TRBJ2-3
D gene: TRBD2

CDR3 protein: CASSFDVVETGYFGTEAFF
CDR3 DNA: TGTGCCAGCAGCTTCGATGTTGTAGAGACAGGTTATTTTGGGACTGAAGCTTTCTTT
clone size: .
V gene: TRBV5-4
J gene: TRBJ1-1
D gene: .

CDR3 protein: CASSLVSGRPGIF
CDR3 DNA: TGTGCCAGCAGCTTAGTGTCCGGACGCCCCGGGATCTTC
clone size: .
V gene: TRBV7-2
J gene: TRBJ2-1
D gene: .

CDR3 protein: CASSVVRLGNTIYF
CDR3 DNA: TGTGCCAGCAGTGTAGTCCGCCTGGGAAACACCATATATTTT
clone size: .
V gene: TRBV2
J gene: TRBJ1-3
D gene: .

CDR3 protein: CASSQEWRTVNYGYTF
CDR3 DNA: TGTGCCAGCAGCCAAGAGTGGAGGACAGTTAACTATGGCTACACCTTC
clone size: .
V gene: TRBV4-2
J gene: TRBJ1-2
D gene: .

CDR3 protein: CASSLSGGRAANTGELFF
CDR3 DNA: TGTGCCAGCAGTTTATCAGGCGGGAGGGCCGCGAACACCGGGGAGCTGTTTTTT
clone size: .
V gene: TRBV27
J gene: TRBJ2-2
D gene: TRBD2

CDR3 protein: CASSFKSTYEQYF
CDR3 DNA: TGTGCCAGCAGCTTCAAGAGCACCTACGAGCAGTACTTC
clone size: .
V gene: TRBV7-9
J gene: TRBJ2-7
D gene: .

CDR3 protein: CIYQGAVGQGFYEQYF
CDR3 DNA: TGCATCTACCAGGGGGCGGTGGGACAGGGTTTCTACGAGCAGTACTTC
clone size: .
V gene: TRBV5-4
J gene: TRBJ2-7
D gene: TRBD1

CDR3 protein: CATVGGGDNEQFF
CDR3 DNA: TGTGCCACGGTTGGGGGCGGAGACAATGAGCAGTTCTTC
clone size: .
V gene: TRBV6-1
J gene: TRBJ2-1
D gene: .

CDR3 protein: CASSRGMVGTTEAFF
CDR3 DNA: TGTGCCAGCTCACGAGGAATGGTTGGGACTACTGAAGCTTTCTTT
clone size: .
V gene: TRBV18
J gene: TRBJ1-1
D gene: .

CDR3 protein: CASSAFQLGYTF
CDR3 DNA: TGTGCCAGCAGTGCCTTCCAGTTGGGCTACACCTTC
clone size: .
V gene: TRBV12-3/TRBV12-4
J gene: TRBJ1-2
D gene: .

CDR3 protein: CASSSDRASGDQPQHF
CDR3 DNA: TGTGCCAGCAGTTCAGACAGGGCCAGTGGCGATCAGCCCCAGCATTTT
clone size: .
V gene: TRBV6-6
J gene: TRBJ1-5
D gene: TRBD1

CDR3 protein: CASSLRENYGYTF
CDR3 DNA: TGTGCCAGCAGCTTACGGGAGAACTATGGCTACACCTTC
clone size: .
V gene: TRBV7-8
J gene: TRBJ1-2
D gene: .

CDR3 protein: CASSSAAGGNQPQHF
CDR3 DNA: TGTGCCAGCAGCTCCGCAGCGGGGGGCAATCAGCCCCAGCATTTT
clone size: .
V gene: TRBV7-9
J gene: TRBJ1-5
D gene: .

CDR3 protein: CASSIDVDRGFADTQYF
CDR3 DNA: TGTGCCAGTAGTATAGACGTGGACAGGGGGTTCGCAGATACGCAGTATTTT
clone size: .
V gene: TRBV19
J gene: TRBJ2-3
D gene: TRBD1

CDR3 protein: CASSSPSPGQKRSSYNSPLHF
CDR3 DNA: TGTGCCAGCAGTTCCCCCTCCCCGGGACAGAAAAGGAGCTCCTATAATTCACCCCTCCACTTT
clone size: .
V gene: TRBV28
J gene: TRBJ1-6
D gene: TRBD1

CDR3 protein: CASSPQTNSYEQYF
CDR3 DNA: TGTGCCAGCTCACCCCAGACTAACTCCTACGAGCAGTACTTC
clone size: .
V gene: TRBV18
J gene: TRBJ2-7
D gene: .

CDR3 protein: CASSLTRGQGTYGYTF
CDR3 DNA: TGTGCCAGCAGCCTGACGAGGGGACAGGGAACCTATGGCTACACCTTC
clone size: few
V gene: TRBV16
J gene: TRBJ1-2
D gene: TRBD1

CDR3 protein: CASSEAPVTGGGGPQHF
CDR3 DNA: TGTGCCAGCAGTGAAGCGCCGGTGACAGGGGGCGGTGGGCCCCAGCATTTT
clone size: .
V gene: TRBV2
J gene: TRBJ1-5
D gene: TRBD1

CDR3 protein: CASSIYGNTIYF
CDR3 DNA: TGTGCCAGCAGTATCTACGGAAACACCATATATTTT
clone size: few
V gene: TRBV2
J gene: TRBJ1-3
D gene: .

CDR3 protein: CASSPYGVGYGYTF
CDR3 DNA: TGCGCCAGCAGCCCGTACGGGGTCGGCTATGGCTACACCTTC
clone size: .
V gene: TRBV5-1
J gene: TRBJ1-2
D gene: .

CDR3 protein: CASSSGSTQYF
CDR3 DNA: TGTGCCAGTTCTAGCGGGAGTACGCAGTATTTT
clone size: .
V gene: TRBV19
J gene: TRBJ2-3
D gene: TRBD2

CDR3 protein: CASSRAGAQETQYF
CDR3 DNA: TGTGCCAGCAGTCGAGCTGGTGCCCAAGAGACCCAGTACTTC
clone size: .
V gene: TRBV28
J gene: TRBJ2-5
D gene: .

CDR3 protein: CASSPGVAAVTLSTEAFF
CDR3 DNA: TGTGCCAGCAGTCCTGGGGTGGCAGCGGTTACTTTAAGCACTGAAGCTTTCTTT
clone size: .
V gene: TRBV27
J gene: TRBJ1-1
D gene: .

CDR3 protein: CASRTSGQETQYF
CDR3 DNA: TGCGCCAGCAGGACTAGCGGTCAAGAGACCCAGTACTTC
clone size: once
V gene: TRBV5-1
J gene: TRBJ2-5
D gene: TRBD2

CDR3 protein: CATALPGGLKTQYF
CDR3 DNA: TGTGCCACCGCACTTCCAGGGGGGCTGAAGACCCAGTACTTC
clone size: few
V gene: TRBV28
J gene: TRBJ2-5
D gene: .